The clone carrying this T cell receptor beta chain was seen a single time. Its antigen is unknown. The CDR3 extends over 15 amino acids. Trimming took off 0 bases at V and 4 bases at J, with 12 bases between the two ends. Germline V lookup: CDR1 SGHDN, CDR2 FVKESK. This specimen comes from a study of shared clonotypes between healthy human individuals. Broader study findings: It was anticipated that sequencing depth would influence how many clonotypes donors shared.

The authors split each subset's genomic DNA evenly across several immunoSEQ plates. Clones were sequenced by immunoSEQ multiplex PCR, and TCRdb holds only the in-frame ones, with some missing. The table lists millions of clones, more than 80% of them singletons. The sequenced sample was naive CD4+ T cells sorted from blood. Sample subset: CD45RA+ positively selected. This chain uses TRBV14 with TRBJ1-2; D is perhaps TRBD1 (5 bases). This receptor was obtained from a young man in good health. CDR3 sequence (DNA): TGTGCCAGCAGCCAAGATTTTAAGGGGTTCTATGGCTACACCTTC. This sequence encodes CASSQDFKGFYGYTF.